These 20 T cell receptor beta chains share one sample of origin, sequenced in a study of cytomegalovirus exposure and HLA in healthy donors. Sequencing was performed with immunoSEQ multiplex PCR; in TCRdb, only in-frame clones are kept and a portion is missing. The sample includes fewer than 350,000 clones, 88% of them seen just once. Sequences were obtained from PBMCs. All receptors derive from a woman aged 18-30 years in good health and CMV-seronegative.

Turning to this clone: Other DNA sequences in the sample encode the same CDR3. The chain employs TRBV7-2 and TRBJ2-7; D call uncertain. The germline CDR1 and CDR2 sequences are SGHTA and FQGNSA. V lost 2 bases and J 4 bases, leaving 3 bases between the germline ends. The CDR3 is 11 amino acids. CDR3 residues: CASSLSYEQYF. The CDR3 bases are TGTGCCAGCAGCTTATCGTACGAGCAGTACTTC.

This chain connects TRBV7-2 to TRBJ2-7; unclear D gene. Germline V gives CDR1 SGHTA, CDR2 FQGNSA. The CDR3 totals 13 residues. Trimming took off 4 bases at V and 0 bases at J, with 7 bases between the two ends. CDR3 region: CASSYPGSYEQYF. The CDR3 DNA follows: TGTGCCAGCAGCTACCCGGGCTCCTACGAGCAGTACTTC. Full variable domain (outside the CDR3, taken from reference TRBV7-2 and TRBJ2-7): GAGVSQSPSNKVTEKGKDVELRCDPISGHTALYWYRQSLGQGLEFLIYFQGNSAPDKSGLPSDRFSAERTGGSVSTLTIQRTQQEDSAVYLCASSYPGSYEQYFGPGTRLTVT.

The genes are TRBV27 and TRBJ2-1; a possible D gene is TRBD1 (5 bases). The CDR3 contains 13 residues. The V gene's germline CDR1 is MNHEY and CDR2 SMNVEV (reference sequence). The V gene lost 3 bases and the J gene lost 10 bases, with 13 bases spanning the gap. The CDR3 protein is CASSFGAEWEQFF. CDR3 coding DNA: TGTGCCAGCAGTTTTGGGGCGGAGTGGGAGCAGTTCTTC.

The gene calls are TRBV15 and TRBJ2-5, with D unresolved. The V and J ends lost 1 base and 1 base respectively, with 7 bases between them. This CDR3 has 14 amino acids. Germline CDR1 is LNHNV and CDR2 is YYDKDF (reference sequence). The CDR3 DNA sequence: TGTGCCACCAGCAGAGGAAGCGTCCAAGAGACCCAGTACTTC. It is translated as CATSRGSVQETQYF.

This chain connects TRBV12-5 to TRBJ1-2; D is unresolved. The V and J ends lost 6 bases and 2 bases respectively, with 13 bases between them. The CDR3 runs to 14 residues. From germline, CDR1 is LGHNT and CDR2 FRNRAP. CDR3 residues: CASGNPVRNYGYTF. CDR3 DNA sequence: TGTGCTAGTGGAAACCCGGTCAGGAACTATGGCTACACCTTC. The complete variable domain, with remaining parts taken from reference TRBV12-5 and TRBJ1-2, reads DARVTQTPRHKVTEMGQEVTMRCQPILGHNTVFWYRQTMMQGLELLAYFRNRAPLDDSGMPKDRFSAEMPDATLATLKIQPSEPRDSAVYFCASGNPVRNYGYTFGSGTRLTVV.

This sequence joins TRBV2 and TRBJ1-5; D is possibly TRBD1 (6 bases). This CDR3 spans 16 amino acids. Trimming stripped 3 bases from V and 7 bases from J, with 19 bases between. The germline gives CDR1 SNHLY, CDR2 FYNNEI. The CDR3, as DNA: TGTGCCAGCAGTGAGATGTCCACAGGGATTGGACAGCCCCAGCATTTT. It codes for CASSEMSTGIGQPQHF.

This chain links TRBV15 with TRBJ2-7; the D gene is possibly TRBD2 (5 bases). The CDR3 consists of 14 residues. V was shortened by 0 bases and J by 7 bases, with 13 bases between the two germline ends. Germline V gene sequence: CDR1 LNHNV, CDR2 YYDKDF (reference sequence). CDR3 in amino acids: CATSRDYLSGEQYF. CDR3 coding DNA: TGTGCCACCAGCAGAGATTATTTATCGGGGGAGCAGTACTTC.

The chain carries TRBV25-1 and TRBJ1-2; perhaps TRBD1 as D (6 bases). From germline, CDR1 is MGHDK and CDR2 SYGVNS. CDR3 length equals 14 residues. V lost 6 bases to trimming and J lost 13 bases, with 24 bases between them. CDR3 DNA: TGTGCCAGCAGCGCCGACCCGAGGGGGAAGGGGACCACCTTC. Its protein is CASSADPRGKGTTF.

The chain recombines TRBV4-1 with TRBJ1-5, with a tentative D call TRBD1 (5 bases). This CDR3 spans 13 amino acids. Germline values: CDR1 MGHRA, CDR2 YSYEKL. V was clipped by 3 bases and J by 8 bases, with 11 bases between them. CDR3 region: CASSHRVLEPQHF. The CDR3 DNA is TGCGCCAGCAGCCACAGGGTGTTGGAGCCCCAGCATTTT.

J is TRBJ2-7 and V is TRBV6-5, with D possibly matching TRBD2 (5 bases). CDR1 and CDR2 from the germline V gene are MNHEY and SVGAGI. With 2 bases removed from V and 3 bases from J, the gap between germline ends came to 14 bases. The CDR3 has 15 amino acids. CDR3 in DNA: TGTGCCAGCAGTTACCTCGGGGATCCCGACTACGAGCAGTACTTC. As protein: CASSYLGDPDYEQYF.

V is TRBV5-1 and J is TRBJ2-7; 7 bases line up with TRBD2. This CDR3 spans 17 amino acids. Germline CDR1 and CDR2: SGHRS and YFSETQ. Trimming removed 4 bases from V and 2 bases from J; junction bases left unmatched: 15. This CDR3 is CASSPRVAGKLTYEQYF. CDR3 DNA sequence: TGCGCCAGCAGCCCCCGAGTAGCGGGCAAACTCACCTACGAGCAGTACTTC.

The V call is TRBV18, the J call TRBJ1-2, with TRBD1 as a possible D gene (6 bases). Trimming took off 3 bases at V and 7 bases at J, with 12 bases between the two ends. Germline lookup yields CDR1 KGHSH and CDR2 LQKENI. The CDR3 covers 13 residues. The CDR3 DNA follows: TGTGCCAGCTCACCCCCCGAGGGGGTTGGCTACACCTTC. It translates to CASSPPEGVGYTF. The full variable domain, rest sourced from reference TRBV18 and TRBJ1-2, is NAGVMQNPRHLVRRRGQEARLRCSPMKGHSHVYWYRQLPEEGLKFMVYLQKENIIDESGMPKERFSAEFPKEGPSILRIQQVVRGDSAAYFCASSPPEGVGYTFGSGTRLTVV.

This clone was observed once. The chain has TRBV2 and TRBJ1-5; D is ambiguous. Deletions cut 3 bases from V and 1 base from J, with 10 bases between. Germline CDR1 reads SNHLY; CDR2 reads FYNNEI. This CDR3 contains 15 residues. In DNA, the CDR3 is TGTGCCAGCAGTGAGGGCCTTGGGAGCAATCAGCCCCAGCATTTT. As protein: CASSEGLGSNQPQHF.

V gene TRBV6-5 combines with J gene TRBJ1-6, with 8 bases lining up with TRBD1. Germline CDR1 reads MNHEY; CDR2 reads SVGAGI. Trimming took 2 bases from V and 10 from J; bases not matched to a gene: 1. This CDR3 has 13 residues. CDR3 sequence reads: CASSYDRGSPLHF. CDR3 coding DNA: TGTGCCAGCAGTTACGACAGGGGCTCACCCCTCCACTTT.

The chain is built from TRBV4-1 and TRBJ1-2; the D is unclear. The CDR3 covers 15 residues. CDR1 is MGHRA, CDR2 YSYEKL, per germline. Trimming removed 1 base at V and 3 bases at J, with 12 bases between. The CDR3 loop is CASSQGPRGDYGYTF. The CDR3 DNA is TGCGCCAGCAGCCAAGGACCGCGAGGTGACTATGGCTACACCTTC.

This rearrangement joins TRBV2 to TRBJ2-5, with 8 bases lining up with TRBD1. Per germline, CDR1 SNHLY and CDR2 FYNNEI. V shed 4 bases, J shed 2 bases, and the junction held 9 bases outside the gene matches. The CDR3 has 16 residues. The CDR3 nucleotides read TGTGCCAGCAGTGGCCGGACAGGGTGGGAACAAGAGACCCAGTACTTC. Its translation is CASSGRTGWEQETQYF.

The rearrangement links TRBV6-1 to TRBJ2-5; 7 bases are a match to TRBD2. V was pared by 5 bases and J by 5 bases, with 8 bases of the junction left unmatched. This CDR3 is 14 amino acids long. The germline gives CDR1 MNHNS, CDR2 SASEGT. DNA of the CDR3: TGTGCCAGCAGTCCGGTACTAGCGTGGGAGACCCAGTACTTC. Protein sequence: CASSPVLAWETQYF.

The chain employs TRBV19 and TRBJ1-1; the D is unclear. Germline V lookup: CDR1 LNHDA, CDR2 SQIVND (reference sequence). CDR3 length equals 16 residues. V dropped 4 bases and J dropped 4 bases, with 19 bases sitting between them. The CDR3 coding sequence is TGTGCCAGTAGTACCTATCCACGCCTCGCCGTCACTGAAGCTTTCTTT. Protein: CASSTYPRLAVTEAFF.

This sequence joins TRBV28 and TRBJ2-3; the match to TRBD2 covers 8 bases. There are 14 residues in the CDR3. V lost 3 bases, J lost 5 bases, and 4 bases stayed unmatched. Germline CDR1 reads MDHEN; CDR2 reads SYDVKM. The CDR3 reads CASSLGLAGDTQYF. CDR3 coding DNA: TGTGCCAGCAGTTTGGGGCTAGCGGGAGATACGCAGTATTTT.

The chain is built from TRBV11-2 and TRBJ2-1; D is unclear. Germline V lookup: CDR1 SGHAT, CDR2 FQNNGV. Trimming stripped 2 bases from V and 0 bases from J, with 5 bases between. The CDR3 has 14 amino acids. CDR3 sequence reads: CASSLMRSYNEQFF. For the CDR3, the DNA is TGTGCCAGCAGCTTAATGCGCTCCTACAATGAGCAGTTCTTC.